These T cell receptor beta chains were read from a single sample in a study of control samples from healthy donors and cancer patients. Sequencing used immunoSEQ multiplex PCR; TCRdb keeps in-frame clones, though not all of them. Among approximately 110,000 clones listed, approximately 83% were seen once. The sample taken for sequencing was blood. These receptors originate from a woman aged 45 to 65 in good health. Each CDR3 is given with its conserved first and last residue. Fields, in order: clone size, V gene, D gene, J gene, CDR3 DNA, CDR3 protein. D genes are given only for firm matches. Rows may omit the clone size; those that give it use once, few, many or a size class.

>.|TRBV19|TRBD2|TRBJ2-5
TGTGCCAGTAGTATAGATTTCGACTTAACGGGGGAGGGAGAGACCCAGTACTTC
CASSIDFDLTGEGETQYF
>.|TRBV5-4|.|TRBJ2-3
TGTGCCAGCAGCTTGGGAAGCCAGGGGATCACAGATACGCAGTATTTT
CASSLGSQGITDTQYF
>once|TRBV4-3|TRBD1|TRBJ2-7
TGCGCCAGCAGCAAGGGACAGGGACCCTACGAGCAGTACTTC
CASSKGQGPYEQYF
>.|TRBV12-5|.|TRBJ2-2
TGTGCTAGTGGCGCCGGGGGCAACACCGGGGAGCTGTTTTTT
CASGAGGNTGELFF
>.|TRBV30|TRBD1|TRBJ2-6
TGTGCCTGGAGGGGACAGGGGCAGATCTCTGGGGCCAACGTCCTGACTTTC
CAWRGQGQISGANVLTF
>few|TRBV6-6|.|TRBJ1-3
TGTGCCAGCAGTTACCTTGGGGGGGCTGGAAACACCATATATTTT
CASSYLGGAGNTIYF
>.|TRBV2|TRBD1|TRBJ1-4
TGTGCCAGCAGTGTACAGGGGGTTGAAAAACTGTTTTTT
CASSVQGVEKLFF
>.|TRBV24-1|TRBD1|TRBJ2-5
TGTGCCACCAGTGATACAGGACAGGGGAGGTACAAAGAGACCCAGTACTTC
CATSDTGQGRYKETQYF
>.|TRBV7-2|TRBD2|TRBJ2-1
TGTGCCAGCAGCACTAGCGGGAGTGATTACAATGAGCAGTTCTTC
CASSTSGSDYNEQFF
>.|TRBV9|TRBD2|TRBJ2-3
TGTGCCAGCAGCGGAAGACTAGCGGGAACGCAGTATTTT
CASSGRLAGTQYF
>.|TRBV24-1|TRBD2|TRBJ2-1
TGTGCCACCAGTGATCCCGAGCGGGAGGGCTCTTACAATGAGCAGTTCTTC
CATSDPEREGSYNEQFF
>.|TRBV4-1|TRBD1|TRBJ1-6
TGCGCCAGCAGCCAGGACAGGGAAGGTAGACCCCTCCACTTT
CASSQDREGRPLHF
>.|TRBV9|TRBD2|TRBJ2-5
TGTGCCAGCAGCGTAGGTATTAGCGGGGGGGGTGAGACCCAGTACTTC
CASSVGISGGGETQYF
>once|TRBV7-2|TRBD2|TRBJ2-1
TGTGCCAGCAGCTTAGCCCTAGCGGGAGGGGATGAGCAGTTCTTC
CASSLALAGGDEQFF
>.|TRBV7-3|.|TRBJ1-6
TGTGCCAGCAGCTTAACAGGGCTTTTGGATTCACCCCTCCACTTT
CASSLTGLLDSPLHF
>once|TRBV5-6|.|TRBJ1-2
TGTGCCAGCAGCCCAGGAGGCTTAGGGAACTATGGCTACACCTTC
CASSPGGLGNYGYTF
>.|TRBV4-2|TRBD2|TRBJ2-3
TGTGCCAGCAGCCAAGATGGCGGGGGTACGCAGTATTTT
CASSQDGGGTQYF
>.|TRBV18|.|TRBJ1-1
TGTGCCAGCTCACCGACGGCGCAGGCAGAAGCTTTCTTT
CASSPTAQAEAFF
>.|TRBV5-4|.|TRBJ1-4
TGTGCCAGCAGCCGGGGCGTGGAGAGTAATGAAAAACTGTTTTTT
CASSRGVESNEKLFF
>.|TRBV9|.|TRBJ2-7
TGTGCCAGCAGCGTAGACCCACAGGAACGCTACGAGCAGTACTTC
CASSVDPQERYEQYF
>.|TRBV14|.|TRBJ1-4
TGTGCCAGCAGCTTTCGGGGGTTCACTAATGAAAAACTGTTTTTT
CASSFRGFTNEKLFF
>.|TRBV5-4|.|TRBJ1-1
TGTGCCAGCAGCCCACCTTTGATCGGACGGTGGAGAACTGAAGCTTTCTTT
CASSPPLIGRWRTEAFF
>once|TRBV6-5|TRBD1|TRBJ2-2
TGTGCCAGCAGGCGACAGGGGGAGAGGGAGCTGTTTTTT
CASRRQGERELFF
>.|TRBV10-2|.|TRBJ1-1
TGCGCCAGCATAACAGGGTACGATAGGCACACTGAAGCTTTCTTT
CASITGYDRHTEAFF
>few|TRBV13|.|TRBJ1-1
TGTGCCAGCAGCTTACGTACAAAAAACACTGAAGCTTTCTTT
CASSLRTKNTEAFF
>.|TRBV7-9|.|TRBJ1-1
TGTGCCAGCAGCTTAGGGAGGGTGGGGAACACTGAAGCTTTCTTT
CASSLGRVGNTEAFF
>.|TRBV5-6|.|TRBJ1-2
TGTGCCAGCAGCCCGACGGACAGAGACTATGGCTACACCTTC
CASSPTDRDYGYTF
>.|TRBV6-5|.|TRBJ2-2
TGTGCCAGCAGTTCGTTCCCCGGGGAGCTGTTTTTT
CASSSFPGELFF
>few|TRBV12-5|TRBD1|TRBJ1-6
TGTGCTAGTGGTTACCGAACGGTCACAGGGGTTCGTTCACCCCTCCACTTT
CASGYRTVTGVRSPLHF
>.|TRBV5-5|TRBD1|TRBJ2-7
TGTGCCAGCAGCCGGGTACTCCGGGACAGGGTTCTCTACGAGCAGTACTTC
CASSRVLRDRVLYEQYF
>.|TRBV6-2/TRBV6-3|TRBD2|TRBJ2-2
TGTGCCAGCAGTTACTCCGGACTAGCGGGTACATCGAACACCGGGGAGCTGTTTTTT
CASSYSGLAGTSNTGELFF
>once|TRBV2|.|TRBJ2-1
TGTGCCAGCAGTTTCGACAGGAACAATGAGCAGTTCTTC
CASSFDRNNEQFF
>.|TRBV7-5|.|TRBJ2-7
TGTGCCAGAAGCCCGGGGGTCAGGGTGGGGGAGCAGTACTTC
CARSPGVRVGEQYF